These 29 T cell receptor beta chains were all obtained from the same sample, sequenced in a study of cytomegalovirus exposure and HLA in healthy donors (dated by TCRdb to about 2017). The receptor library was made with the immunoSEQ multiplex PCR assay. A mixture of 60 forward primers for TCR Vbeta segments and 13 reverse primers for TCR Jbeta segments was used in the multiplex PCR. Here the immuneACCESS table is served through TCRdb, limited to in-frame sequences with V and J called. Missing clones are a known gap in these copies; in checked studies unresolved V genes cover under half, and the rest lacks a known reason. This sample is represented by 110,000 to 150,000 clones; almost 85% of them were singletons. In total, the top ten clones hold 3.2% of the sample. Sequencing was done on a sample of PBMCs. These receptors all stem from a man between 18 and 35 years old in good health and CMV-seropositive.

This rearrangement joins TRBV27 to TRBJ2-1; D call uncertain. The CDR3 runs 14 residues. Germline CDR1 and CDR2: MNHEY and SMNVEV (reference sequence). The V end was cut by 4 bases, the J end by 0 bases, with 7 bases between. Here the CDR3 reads CASSSARSYNEQFF. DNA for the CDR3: TGTGCCAGCAGTTCAGCGCGCTCCTACAATGAGCAGTTCTTC.

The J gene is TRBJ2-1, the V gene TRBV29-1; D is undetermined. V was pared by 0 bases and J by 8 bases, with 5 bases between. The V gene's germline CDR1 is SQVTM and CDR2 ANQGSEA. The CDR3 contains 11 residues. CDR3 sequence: CSVEDLYEQFF. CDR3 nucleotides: TGCAGCGTTGAAGATCTTTATGAGCAGTTCTTC.

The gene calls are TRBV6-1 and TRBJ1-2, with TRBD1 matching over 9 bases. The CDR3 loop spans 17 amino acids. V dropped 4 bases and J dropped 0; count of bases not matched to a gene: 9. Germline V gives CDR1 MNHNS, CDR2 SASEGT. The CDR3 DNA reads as TGTGCCAGCAGTGTCCTGGGACAGGGCTATGCTAACTATGGCTACACCTTC. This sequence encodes CASSVLGQGYANYGYTF.

CDR3 sequence reads: CASSYGQGGGNIQYF. CDR3 sequence (DNA): TGCGCCAGCAGTTACGGACAGGGGGGGGGAAACATTCAGTACTTC. J is TRBJ2-4 and V is TRBV4-1; 10 nucleotides align to TRBD1. Germline V gene data show CDR1 as MGHRA and CDR2 as YSYEKL. The CDR3 has 15 amino acids. J lost 6 bases, V lost 6 bases, and 8 bases had no gene match.

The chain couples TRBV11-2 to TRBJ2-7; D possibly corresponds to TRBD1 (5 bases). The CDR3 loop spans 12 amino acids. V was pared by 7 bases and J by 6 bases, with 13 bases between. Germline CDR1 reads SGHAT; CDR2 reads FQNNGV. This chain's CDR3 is CASMVGVGEQYF. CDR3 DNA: TGTGCCAGCATGGTAGGGGTTGGCGAGCAGTACTTC.

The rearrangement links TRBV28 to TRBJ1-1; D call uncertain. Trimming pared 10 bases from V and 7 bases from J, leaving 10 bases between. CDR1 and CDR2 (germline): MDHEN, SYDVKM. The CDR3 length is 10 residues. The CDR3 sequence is CATGEGEAFF. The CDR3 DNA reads TGTGCCACCGGAGAGGGTGAAGCTTTCTTT.

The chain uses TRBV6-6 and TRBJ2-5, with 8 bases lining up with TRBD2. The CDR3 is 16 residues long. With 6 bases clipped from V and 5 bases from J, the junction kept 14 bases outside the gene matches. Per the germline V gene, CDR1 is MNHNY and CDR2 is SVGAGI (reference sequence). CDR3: CASSSTQRGGWETQYF. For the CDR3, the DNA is TGTGCCAGCAGCTCTACTCAACGGGGGGGTTGGGAGACCCAGTACTTC.

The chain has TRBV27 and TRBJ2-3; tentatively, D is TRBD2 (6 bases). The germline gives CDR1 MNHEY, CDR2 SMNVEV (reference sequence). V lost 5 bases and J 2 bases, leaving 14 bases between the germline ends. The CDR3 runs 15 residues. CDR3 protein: CASSRVAALTDTQYF. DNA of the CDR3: TGTGCCAGCAGTAGGGTAGCGGCCCTCACAGATACGCAGTATTTT.

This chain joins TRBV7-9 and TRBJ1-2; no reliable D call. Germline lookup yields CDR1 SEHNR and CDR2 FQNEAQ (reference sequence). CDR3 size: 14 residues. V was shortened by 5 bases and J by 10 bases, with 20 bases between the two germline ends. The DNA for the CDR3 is TGTGCCAGCAGCCCACCGGAACAGTCCCCGGCCTACACCTTC. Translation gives CASSPPEQSPAYTF.

CDR3 loop: CASSPSGSYTDTQYF. The DNA for the CDR3 is TGTGCCAGCAGCCCTAGCGGGAGTTACACAGATACGCAGTATTTT. V usage is TRBV5-4 and J usage is TRBJ2-3; 10 positions match TRBD2. V was pared by 4 bases and J by 2 bases, with 4 bases of the junction left unmatched. Germline CDR1 and CDR2: SGHNT and YYREEE (reference sequence). The CDR3 loop spans 15 amino acids.

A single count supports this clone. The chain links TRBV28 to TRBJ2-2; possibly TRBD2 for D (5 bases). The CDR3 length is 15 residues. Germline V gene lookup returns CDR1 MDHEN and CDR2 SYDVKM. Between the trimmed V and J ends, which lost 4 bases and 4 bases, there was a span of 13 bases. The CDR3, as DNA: TGTGCCAGCAGTTCCGGGATAATTGGCACCGGGGAGCTGTTTTTT. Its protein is CASSSGIIGTGELFF.

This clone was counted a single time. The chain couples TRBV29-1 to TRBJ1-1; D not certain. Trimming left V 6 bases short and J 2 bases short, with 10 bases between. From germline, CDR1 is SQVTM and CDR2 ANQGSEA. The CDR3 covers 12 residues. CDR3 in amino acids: CSVLGPNTEAFF. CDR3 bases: TGCAGCGTCCTTGGCCCCAACACTGAAGCTTTCTTT.

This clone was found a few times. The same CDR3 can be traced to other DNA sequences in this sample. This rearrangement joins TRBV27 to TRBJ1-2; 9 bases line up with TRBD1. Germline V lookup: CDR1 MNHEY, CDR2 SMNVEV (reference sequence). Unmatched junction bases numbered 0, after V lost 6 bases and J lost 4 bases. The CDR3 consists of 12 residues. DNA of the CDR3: TGTGCCAGCAGGGGACAGGGCTATGGCTACACCTTC. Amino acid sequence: CASRGQGYGYTF.

CDR3 in DNA: TGCGCCAGCAGCCTGCAGACTAGCATTGGGGAGCTGTTTTTT. Translation gives CASSLQTSIGELFF. This rearrangement joins TRBV5-1 to TRBJ2-2; TRBD2 matches 7 bases. CDR3 length: 14 amino acids. Germline V gene sequence: CDR1 SGHRS, CDR2 YFSETQ. V shed 4 bases, J shed 8 bases, and the junction held 8 bases outside the gene matches. Using reference TRBV5-1 and TRBJ2-2 for the parts outside the CDR3, the full variable domain is KAGVTQTPRYLIKTRGQQVTLSCSPISGHRSVSWYQQTPGQGLQFLFEYFSETQRNKGNFPGRFSGRQFSNSRSEMNVSTLELGDSALYLCASSLQTSIGELFFGEGSRLTVL.

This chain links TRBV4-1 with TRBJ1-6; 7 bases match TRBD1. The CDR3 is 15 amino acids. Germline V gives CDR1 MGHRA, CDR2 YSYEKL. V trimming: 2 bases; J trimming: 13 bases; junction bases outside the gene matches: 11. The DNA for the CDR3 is TGCGCCAGCAGCCAAACCTACTCACAGGGGTATCCCCTCCACTTT. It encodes CASSQTYSQGYPLHF.

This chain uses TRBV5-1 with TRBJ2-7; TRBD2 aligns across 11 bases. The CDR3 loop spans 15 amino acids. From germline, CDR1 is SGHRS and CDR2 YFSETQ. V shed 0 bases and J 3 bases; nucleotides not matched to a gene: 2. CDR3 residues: CASSLEGLAVYEQYF. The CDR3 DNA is TGCGCCAGCAGCTTGGAGGGACTAGCGGTCTACGAGCAGTACTTC. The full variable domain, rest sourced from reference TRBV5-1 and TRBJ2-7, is KAGVTQTPRYLIKTRGQQVTLSCSPISGHRSVSWYQQTPGQGLQFLFEYFSETQRNKGNFPGRFSGRQFSNSRSEMNVSTLELGDSALYLCASSLEGLAVYEQYFGPGTRLTVT.

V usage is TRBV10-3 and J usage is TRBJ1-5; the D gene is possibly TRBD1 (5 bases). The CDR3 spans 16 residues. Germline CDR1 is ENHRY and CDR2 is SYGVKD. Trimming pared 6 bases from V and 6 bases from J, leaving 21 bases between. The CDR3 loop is CAISPTGGARGQPQHF. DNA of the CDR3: TGTGCCATCAGCCCCACTGGAGGGGCGCGGGGTCAGCCCCAGCATTTT.

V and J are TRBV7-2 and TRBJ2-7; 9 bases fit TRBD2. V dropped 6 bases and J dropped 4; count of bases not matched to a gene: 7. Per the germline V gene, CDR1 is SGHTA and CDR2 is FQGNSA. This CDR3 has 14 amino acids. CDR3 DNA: TGTGCCAGCAGGGGAGGGACTAGCTTTTACGAGCAGTACTTC. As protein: CASRGGTSFYEQYF.

The CDR3 here is CASSIGSGSYNEQFF. Here the CDR3 DNA reads TGTGCCAGTAGTATCGGAAGCGGGAGTTACAATGAGCAGTTCTTC. This sequence joins TRBV19 and TRBJ2-1, with 8 bases lining up with TRBD2. V shed 3 bases and J 4 bases; nucleotides not matched to a gene: 5. The CDR3 sequence is 15 residues long. CDR1 is LNHDA, CDR2 SQIVND, per germline (reference sequence).

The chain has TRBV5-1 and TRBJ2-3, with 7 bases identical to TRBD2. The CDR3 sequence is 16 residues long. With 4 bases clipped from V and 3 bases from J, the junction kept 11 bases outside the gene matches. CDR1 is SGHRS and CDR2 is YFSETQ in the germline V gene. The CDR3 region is CASSPVAGVGTDTQYF. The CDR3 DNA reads TGCGCCAGCAGCCCCGTGGCGGGAGTAGGGACAGATACGCAGTATTTT.

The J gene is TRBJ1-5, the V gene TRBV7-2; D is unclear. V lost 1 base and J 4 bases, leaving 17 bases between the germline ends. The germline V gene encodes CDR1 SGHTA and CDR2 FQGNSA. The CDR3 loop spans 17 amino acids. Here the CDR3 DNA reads TGTGCCAGCAGCTTAGTCGCGGGCGGCTACTCTAATCAGCCCCAGCATTTT. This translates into CASSLVAGGYSNQPQHF. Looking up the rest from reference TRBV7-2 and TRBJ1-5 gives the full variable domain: GAGVSQSPSNKVTEKGKDVELRCDPISGHTALYWYRQSLGQGLEFLIYFQGNSAPDKSGLPSDRFSAERTGGSVSTLTIQRTQQEDSAVYLCASSLVAGGYSNQPQHFGDGTRLSIL.

In DNA form, the CDR3 reads TGTGCCAGCAGCTCGTCCAGGGGGCTCGAGCAGTACTTC. Translating gives CASSSSRGLEQYF. The chain carries TRBV11-1 and TRBJ2-7, with 8 positions matching TRBD1. The CDR3 is made up of 13 amino acids. After removal of 4 bases from V and 6 bases from J, the junction contained 5 bases not matched to a gene. The germline V gene encodes CDR1 SGHAT and CDR2 FQDESV (reference sequence).

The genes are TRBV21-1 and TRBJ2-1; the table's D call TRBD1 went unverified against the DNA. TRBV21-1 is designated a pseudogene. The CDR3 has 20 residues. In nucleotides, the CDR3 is TGTGCCAGCAGCAAAGACAGGGGGGGGAAGAGCGGCAGCTCCTACAATGAGCAGTTCTTC. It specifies CASSKDRGGKSGSSYNEQFF.

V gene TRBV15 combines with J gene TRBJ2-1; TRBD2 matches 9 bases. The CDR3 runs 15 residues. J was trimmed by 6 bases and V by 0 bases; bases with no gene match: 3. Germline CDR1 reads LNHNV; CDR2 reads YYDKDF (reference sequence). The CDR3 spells CATSRDEAGGNEQFF. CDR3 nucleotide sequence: TGTGCCACCAGCAGAGATGAAGCGGGAGGCAATGAGCAGTTCTTC.

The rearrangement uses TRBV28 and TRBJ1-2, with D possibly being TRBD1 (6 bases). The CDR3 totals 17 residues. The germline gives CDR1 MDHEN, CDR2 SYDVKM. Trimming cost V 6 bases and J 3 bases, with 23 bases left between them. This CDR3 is CASSQSIGTLGHYGYTF. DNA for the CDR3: TGTGCCAGCAGCCAAAGTATCGGGACACTTGGACACTATGGCTACACCTTC.

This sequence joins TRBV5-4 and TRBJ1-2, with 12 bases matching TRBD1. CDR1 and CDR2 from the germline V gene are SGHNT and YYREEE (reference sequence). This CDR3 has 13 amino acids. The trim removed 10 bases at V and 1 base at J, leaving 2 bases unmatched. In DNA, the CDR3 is TGTGCCGGGACAGGGGGCAGTAACTATGGCTACACCTTC. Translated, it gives CAGTGGSNYGYTF.

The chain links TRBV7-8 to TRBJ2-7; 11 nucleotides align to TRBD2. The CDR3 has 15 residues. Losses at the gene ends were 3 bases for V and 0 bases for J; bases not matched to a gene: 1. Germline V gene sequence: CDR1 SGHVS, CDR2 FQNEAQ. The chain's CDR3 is CASSLGLAVSYEQYF. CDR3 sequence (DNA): TGTGCCAGCAGCTTGGGACTAGCGGTCTCCTACGAGCAGTACTTC.

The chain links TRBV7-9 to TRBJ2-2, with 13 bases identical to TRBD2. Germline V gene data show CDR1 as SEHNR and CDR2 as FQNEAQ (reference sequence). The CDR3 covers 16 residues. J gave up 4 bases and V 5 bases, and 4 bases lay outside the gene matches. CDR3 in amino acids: CASSARLAGGTGELFF. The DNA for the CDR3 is TGTGCCAGCAGCGCCAGACTAGCGGGAGGCACCGGGGAGCTGTTTTTT.

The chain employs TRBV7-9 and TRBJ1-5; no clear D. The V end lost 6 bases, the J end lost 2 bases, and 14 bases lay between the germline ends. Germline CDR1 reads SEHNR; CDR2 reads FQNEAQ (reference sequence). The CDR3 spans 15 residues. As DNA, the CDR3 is TGTGCCAGCAGTTTGTCCGAAACGGGCAATCAGCCCCAGCATTTT. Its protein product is CASSLSETGNQPQHF. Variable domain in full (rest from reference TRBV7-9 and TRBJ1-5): DTGVSQNPRHKITKRGQNVTFRCDPISEHNRLYWYRQTLGQGPEFLTYFQNEAQLEKSRLLSDRFSAERPKGSFSTLEIQRTEQGDSAMYLCASSLSETGNQPQHFGDGTRLSIL.